The source of this T cell receptor (beta chain) is a study of T cell responses to AZD1222 COVID-19 vaccine. Overall study findings and caveats: Nearly half of spike-specific TCRs reportedly go after variant regions that carry no mutations. Recipients of two AZD1222 doses showed rising Spike-specific TCR breadth and depth. There were mostly white British donors and more females than males, and clonal diversity was possibly underestimated. Repertoires in all cases were sampled only once the peak T cell response had passed.

TCRdb keeps only in-frame clones here, not all; method: immunoSEQ multiplex PCR. This sample has about 150,000 clones; 90% to 95% occur once, and the top ten carry around 1.2%. A word on this clone: What it binds is not known.

Trimming cost V 4 bases and J 6 bases, with 10 bases left between them. Germline V lookup: CDR1 SGHTS, CDR2 YDEGEE. The CDR3 is made up of 12 amino acids. Sequenced material: peripheral blood, taken 28 days after the second AZD1222 dose. V is TRBV5-8 and J is TRBJ1-2, with a weak D call TRBD1 (5 bases). The clonotype was recovered from an adult who received the AZD1222 COVID-19 vaccine. The CDR3 loop is CASSRGLHGYTF. CDR3 DNA: TGTGCCAGCAGCCGGGGACTCCATGGCTACACCTTC.